This passage covers 27 T cell receptor beta chains from one sample sequenced in a study of T cell changes during pregnancy in multiple sclerosis. The protocol was immunoSEQ multiplex PCR, while the TCRdb copy is restricted to in-frame clones and leaves out a portion. The top ten hold around 8.1% of the sample, which has approximately 30,000 clones, roughly 86% seen once. The sequencing used CD8+ T cells from peripheral blood mononuclear cells, collected in the second trimester of pregnancy. These receptor sequences come from a female donor with multiple sclerosis, enrolled in a pregnancy study.

The chain couples TRBV19 to TRBJ2-1; 11 bases match TRBD2. In germline, CDR1 is LNHDA, CDR2 SQIVND (reference sequence). The CDR3 consists of 19 residues. The trim removed 1 base at V and 0 bases at J, leaving 8 bases unmatched. CDR3 nucleotide sequence: TGTGCCAGTAGTATAGTTAGCGGGGGGGCCGGGGTCTCCTACAATGAGCAGTTCTTC. It is translated as CASSIVSGGAGVSYNEQFF.

J is TRBJ1-1 and V is TRBV15, with unresolved D. Germline loops: CDR1 LNHNV, CDR2 YYDKDF (reference sequence). This CDR3 is built from 14 residues. The ends were cut back, 0 bases at V and 6 bases at J, with 11 bases in the middle. The CDR3 is CATSRDLRQAEAFF. CDR3 in DNA: TGTGCCACCAGCAGAGATCTCCGACAAGCTGAAGCTTTCTTT.

The rearrangement uses TRBV30 and TRBJ2-7; 7 positions match TRBD1. CDR1 and CDR2 from the germline V gene are GTSNPN and SVGIG (reference sequence). The CDR3 consists of 13 residues. After removal of 4 bases from V and 6 bases from J, the junction contained 9 bases not matched to a gene. CDR3 in DNA: TGTGCCTGGATGGGGACAGAGGGTAGCGAGCAGTACTTC. This codes for CAWMGTEGSEQYF.

V and J are TRBV6-5 and TRBJ2-7, with D perhaps TRBD2 (5 bases). Germline CDR1 and CDR2: MNHEY and SVGAGI. The CDR3 has 11 residues. V gave up 4 bases and J gave up 6 bases, with 7 bases separating them. The CDR3 region has the DNA TGTGCCAGCAGTTGGGCGGGCGAGCAGTACTTC. Its protein is CASSWAGEQYF.

The CDR3 loop is CASSLETLAGGPNEQFF. In DNA form, the CDR3 reads TGTGCCAGCAGCCTAGAAACTCTAGCGGGGGGGCCTAATGAGCAGTTCTTC. V gene TRBV4-2 combines with J gene TRBJ2-1, with 12 nucleotides matching TRBD2. Germline CDR1 reads LGHNA; CDR2 reads YNFKEQ. V lost 4 bases, J lost 7 bases, and 11 bases stayed unmatched. CDR3 length: 17 amino acids.

The gene calls are TRBV5-5 and TRBJ1-5; D not certain. Germline V gene data show CDR1 as SGHKS and CDR2 as YYEKEE (reference sequence). With 2 bases removed from V and 3 bases from J, the gap between germline ends came to 27 bases. The CDR3 covers 20 residues. CDR3 DNA: TGTGCCAGCAGCTTTATGTGGGGAGGAGTCCTGGGAGACCTCAATCAGCCCCAGCATTTT. This codes for CASSFMWGGVLGDLNQPQHF.

This clone was seen a few times. The V call is TRBV2, the J call TRBJ1-5; D is perhaps TRBD1 (5 bases). Trimming removed 3 bases at V and 0 bases at J, with 12 bases between. Germline CDR1 reads SNHLY; CDR2 reads FYNNEI. The CDR3 covers 16 residues. The CDR3 nucleotides are TGTGCCAGCAGTGACGGGACTGTTATTAGCAATCAGCCCCAGCATTTT. As protein: CASSDGTVISNQPQHF.

The rearrangement joins TRBV5-5 to TRBJ1-6, with D possibly being TRBD1 (5 bases). The CDR3 consists of 15 residues. The V end was cut by 1 base, the J end by 6 bases, with 11 bases between. The germline gives CDR1 SGHKS, CDR2 YYEKEE (reference sequence). The CDR3 reads CASSLRGLINSPLHF. Written as DNA, the CDR3 is TGTGCCAGCAGCTTGCGGGGACTCATTAATTCACCCCTCCACTTT.

This chain uses TRBV5-4 with TRBJ2-1; TRBD1 is a possible D gene (5 bases). V lost 1 base and J 10 bases, leaving 12 bases between the germline ends. Germline assignment: CDR1 SGHNT and CDR2 YYREEE (reference sequence). CDR3 length equals 13 residues. The CDR3 nucleotides are TGTGCCAGCAGCTTGAGGGGCGACCGGGAGCAGTTCTTC. Its protein product is CASSLRGDREQFF.

This chain's CDR3 is CASSEPPGTVLEEQFF. The CDR3 coding sequence is TGTGCCAGCAGCGAACCGCCCGGGACAGTGTTGGAAGAGCAGTTCTTC. The chain carries TRBV7-9 and TRBJ2-1; 7 positions match TRBD1. Germline V lookup: CDR1 SEHNR, CDR2 FQNEAQ (reference sequence). The CDR3 is made up of 16 amino acids. The V segment lost 5 bases and the J segment 10 bases; nucleotides outside the gene matches: 17.

The sample holds a few counts of this clone. The rearrangement uses TRBV19 and TRBJ1-1; D is uncertain. This CDR3 is built from 14 residues. Germline assignment: CDR1 LNHDA and CDR2 SQIVND (reference sequence). V was pared by 5 bases and J by 5 bases, with 15 bases between. Here the CDR3 DNA reads TGTGCCAGTAGTTGGGAGGGCCCTAAGACTGAAGCTTTCTTT. The encoded protein is CASSWEGPKTEAFF.

This sequence joins TRBV7-9 and TRBJ2-7; 8 nucleotides agree with TRBD1. This CDR3 comprises 17 residues. Losses at the gene ends were 5 bases for V and 1 base for J; bases not matched to a gene: 13. From germline, CDR1 is SEHNR and CDR2 FQNEAQ (reference sequence). This CDR3 is CASSHPGGSRGSYEQYF. The CDR3 DNA sequence: TGTGCCAGCAGCCACCCAGGGGGCTCCCGGGGGTCCTACGAGCAGTACTTC.

The V gene is TRBV28, the J gene TRBJ2-5; unclear D gene. The CDR3 covers 13 residues. Between the trimmed V and J ends, which lost 2 bases and 3 bases, there was a span of 7 bases. Germline V gives CDR1 MDHEN, CDR2 SYDVKM. The CDR3 bases are TGTGCCAGCAGTTTACCGGCGGAAGAGACCCAGTACTTC. Its protein product is CASSLPAEETQYF.

This chain uses TRBV6-1 with TRBJ1-2, with TRBD1 identical over 9 bases. V lost 1 base and J lost 4; bases outside the gene matches: 10. CDR3 length equals 17 residues. Germline loops: CDR1 MNHNS, CDR2 SASEGT. The CDR3 loop is CASSEGQGVSNAYGYTF. The DNA of the CDR3 is TGTGCCAGCAGTGAAGGACAGGGGGTTTCGAACGCCTATGGCTACACCTTC.

This chain uses TRBV4-3 with TRBJ1-3, with D possibly matching TRBD1 (6 bases). The CDR3 runs 17 residues. V was pared by 3 bases and J by 2 bases, with 17 bases between. Germline CDR1 and CDR2: LGHNA and YSLEER. In DNA, the CDR3 is TGCGCCAGCAGCCACTTGGGCGGGGGGCAGCCTGGAAACACCATATATTTT. It translates to CASSHLGGGQPGNTIYF.

The chain joins TRBV7-8 to TRBJ1-5; no clear D gene. The CDR3 has 16 residues. V shed 5 bases and J shed 5 bases, with 19 bases lying between them. Germline CDR1 reads SGHVS; CDR2 reads FQNEAQ. The CDR3 protein is CASSPWVGPGYQPQHF. For the CDR3, the DNA is TGTGCCAGCAGCCCCTGGGTTGGCCCCGGGTATCAGCCCCAGCATTTT.

J is TRBJ2-7 and V is TRBV5-1, with TRBD1 identical over 8 bases. This CDR3 contains 15 residues. Germline CDR1 SGHRS, CDR2 YFSETQ. Trimming took 0 bases from V and 9 from J; bases not matched to a gene: 11. Written as DNA, the CDR3 is TGCGCCAGCAGCTTGGGCTCGGACAGGGACCCAGTGCAGTACTTC. As protein: CASSLGSDRDPVQYF.

In nucleotides, the CDR3 is TGTGCCAAGAGAATAATGAACACTGAAGCTTTCTTT. It translates to CAKRIMNTEAFF. The V gene is TRBV2, the J gene TRBJ1-1; D is uncertain. The germline V gene has CDR1 SNHLY and CDR2 FYNNEI. The CDR3 sequence is 12 residues long. V lost 10 bases, J lost 0 bases, and 9 bases lay in between.

J is TRBJ2-2 and V is TRBV5-1, with TRBD2 identical over 13 bases. Germline V gene sequence: CDR1 SGHRS, CDR2 YFSETQ. Trimming at V came to 2 bases and at J to 7 bases, leaving 8 bases not matched to a gene. This CDR3 is 17 amino acids long. The chain's CDR3 is CASSFRLAGGIGGELFF. The CDR3 DNA follows: TGCGCCAGCAGCTTCCGACTAGCGGGGGGTATTGGCGGGGAGCTGTTTTTT.

The V gene is TRBV27, the J gene TRBJ1-6; D possibly corresponds to TRBD1 (5 bases). Trimming stripped 7 bases from V and 0 bases from J, with 16 bases between. The germline V gene has CDR1 MNHEY and CDR2 SMNVEV (reference sequence). CDR3 length: 17 residues. The CDR3 nucleotides are TGTGCCAGCACCCTGGGGGGGTCGAGCTCCTATAATTCACCCCTCCACTTT. Its translation: CASTLGGSSSYNSPLHF.

The chain recombines TRBV6-4 with TRBJ2-3; 10 positions agree with TRBD2. The CDR3 sequence is 15 residues long. Trimming cost V 0 bases and J 4 bases; bases outside gene matches: 1. CDR1 and CDR2 (germline): MRHNA, SNTAGT. The CDR3 DNA reads TGTGCCAGCAGTGACTCAGCGGGGGGGCCAGATACGCAGTATTTT. This gives the protein CASSDSAGGPDTQYF.

The chain recombines TRBV7-8 with TRBJ1-5, with D maybe TRBD1 (5 bases). This CDR3 region has 15 residues. CDR1 is SGHVS and CDR2 is FQNEAQ in the germline V gene. The V end was cut by 3 bases, the J end by 0 bases, with 9 bases between. CDR3 DNA sequence: TGTGCCAGCAGCTTTTCGGGACTTAGCAATCAGCCCCAGCATTTT. Translating gives CASSFSGLSNQPQHF.

The chain uses TRBV7-6 and TRBJ2-7; 10 nucleotides match TRBD1. V shed 5 bases and J 4 bases; nucleotides not matched to a gene: 8. CDR3 length: 15 residues. The germline gives CDR1 SGHVS, CDR2 FNYEAQ. The CDR3 is CASSIGAGQGYEQYF. CDR3 DNA sequence: TGTGCCAGCAGCATCGGGGCGGGACAGGGGTACGAGCAGTACTTC.

The chain employs TRBV11-2 and TRBJ2-5; D perhaps matches TRBD1 (7 bases). V was pared by 2 bases and J by 4 bases, with 14 bases between. The CDR3 has 15 amino acids. The germline gives CDR1 SGHAT, CDR2 FQNNGV. The CDR3 nucleotides read TGTGCCAGCAGCTTACTAGCAGGGGGAGGAGAGACCCAGTACTTC. As protein: CASSLLAGGGETQYF.

V is TRBV9 and J is TRBJ2-1; 9 bases map to TRBD2. With 1 base clipped from V and 6 bases from J, the junction kept 8 bases outside the gene matches. Germline assignment: CDR1 SGDLS and CDR2 YYNGEE. This CDR3 has 16 residues. In nucleotides, the CDR3 is TGTGCCAGCAGCGTACAGGCGGCGGGGGGGACCAATGAGCAGTTCTTC. Amino acids: CASSVQAAGGTNEQFF. Combining the CDR3 with reference TRBV9 and TRBJ2-1 gives the whole variable domain DSGVTQTPKHLITATGQRVTLRCSPRSGDLSVYWYQQSLDQGLQFLIQYYNGEERAKGNILERFSAQQFPDLHSELNLSSLELGDSALYFCASSVQAAGGTNEQFFGPGTRLTVL.

CDR3 sequence reads: CASSTGTGARETQYF. CDR3 nucleotides: TGCGCCAGCAGCACCGGGACAGGGGCTCGGGAGACCCAGTACTTC. V usage is TRBV23-1 and J usage is TRBJ2-5, with 10 bases lining up with TRBD1. TRBV23-1 is an ORF, and what it does is uncertain. CDR3 length: 15 amino acids. Trimming at V came to 6 bases and at J to 5 bases, leaving 9 bases not matched to a gene.

The chain combines TRBV4-3 with TRBJ2-4, with a possible D match to TRBD1 (6 bases). This CDR3 is built from 15 residues. In germline, CDR1 is LGHNA, CDR2 YSLEER. The V end lost 4 bases, the J end lost 5 bases, and 15 bases lay between the germline ends. CDR3 DNA: TGCGCCAGCAGCCCCTCCTTGAGACAGGAAAACATTCAGTACTTC. Translated: CASSPSLRQENIQYF.